The 6 T cell receptor beta chains below were found in one sample sequenced in a study of blood T cell repertoires in COVID-19. Libraries were prepared by immunoSEQ multiplex PCR; TCRdb keeps only in-frame clonotypes and omits some of them. The repertoire holds about 95,000 clones, 84% seen once, with nearly 25% in the top ten. Sequenced sample: peripheral blood. These receptors came from a human donor in a cohort sampled during active COVID-19.

The rearrangement joins TRBV6-5 to TRBJ2-6; TRBD1 might be the D (5 bases). This CDR3 region has 14 residues. Between the trimmed V and J ends, which lost 7 bases and 0 bases, there was a span of 7 bases. The germline CDR1 and CDR2 sequences are MNHEY and SVGAGI. The CDR3: CASKRGSGANVLTF. CDR3 nucleotides: TGTGCCAGCAAAAGGGGCTCTGGGGCCAACGTCCTGACTTTC.

The V call is TRBV19, the J call TRBJ1-6; D call uncertain. Deletions cut 7 bases from V and 0 bases from J, with 16 bases between. Germline values: CDR1 LNHDA, CDR2 SQIVND (reference sequence). This CDR3 has 17 amino acids. The CDR3 protein is CASTPGRASSYNSPLHF. CDR3 DNA: TGTGCCAGTACCCCGGGAAGGGCAAGCTCCTATAATTCACCCCTCCACTTT.

This chain links TRBV7-9 with TRBJ1-5, with 8 bases that match TRBD1. J gave up 2 bases and V 4 bases, and 4 bases lay outside the gene matches. This CDR3 is built from 15 residues. Germline CDR1 reads SEHNR; CDR2 reads FQNEAQ (reference sequence). CDR3 nucleotide sequence: TGTGCCAGCAGCTCGACAGGGGTGGGCAATCAGCCCCAGCATTTT. This translates into CASSSTGVGNQPQHF. Based on the CDR3 plus reference TRBV7-9 and TRBJ1-5, the full variable domain is DTGVSQNPRHKITKRGQNVTFRCDPISEHNRLYWYRQTLGQGPEFLTYFQNEAQLEKSRLLSDRFSAERPKGSFSTLEIQRTEQGDSAMYLCASSSTGVGNQPQHFGDGTRLSIL.

This chain connects TRBV7-3 to TRBJ1-2; D uncertain. Trimming took 0 bases from V and 1 from J, leaving 12 bases between them. Germline V gene sequence: CDR1 SGHTA, CDR2 FQGTGA. This CDR3 spans 16 amino acids. The CDR3 protein is CASSLTSAGSNYGYTF. CDR3 in DNA: TGTGCCAGCAGCTTAACGTCGGCAGGAAGTAACTATGGCTACACCTTC.

This clone was seen a handful of times. The V gene is TRBV4-1, the J gene TRBJ1-1, with D perhaps matching TRBD1 (6 bases). This CDR3 has 12 amino acids. Germline lookup yields CDR1 MGHRA and CDR2 YSYEKL. Trimming took off 4 bases at V and 10 bases at J, with 13 bases between the two ends. The CDR3 loop is CASSPQRGGAFF. As DNA, the CDR3 is TGCGCCAGCAGCCCCCAGAGGGGGGGAGCTTTCTTT.

The rearrangement links TRBV19 to TRBJ1-5, with D perhaps matching TRBD1 (5 bases). CDR1 LNHDA and CDR2 SQIVND come from the germline V gene (reference sequence). V lost 5 bases and J lost 9, with 14 bases in between. CDR3 length: 13 amino acids. CDR3 in DNA: TGTGCCAGTAGTGCCCCCCAGGGAGGGCCCCAGCATTTT. It specifies CASSAPQGGPQHF.